This T cell receptor (beta chain) is drawn from a study of T-cell memory formation after mild COVID-19. Study-wide results and caveats: Pre-infection memory contained some responding clones, which suggested that cross-reactive memory had joined. Contracting clones localized mainly to CM and EM when CD4+ and mainly to EMRA when CD8+.

Trimming cost V 0 bases and J 5 bases; bases outside gene matches: 8. The CDR3 is 16 amino acids. CDR1 is SGHTA and CDR2 is FQGNSA in the germline V gene. Sample barcodes and UMIs were carried by the TCR alpha and TCR beta cDNA libraries that 5'RACE generated with constant-segment primers. TCRdb passed the 5' RACE reads through MiXCR, listing each CDR3 protein once. The repertoire holds more than 250,000 distinct CDR3 sequences, with approximately 19% as singletons. This clonotype has more than one count but fewer than ten. The antigen is undetermined. Input material: PBMCs or a T cell subset sorted from them (not recorded which). The receptor's source is a man aged 18 to 35 who had mild COVID-19 (a few samples of this study predate the infection). Cell type and time point are not known. The chain recombines TRBV7-2 with TRBJ1-1; the match to TRBD1 covers 8 bases. The CDR3 DNA reads TGTGCCAGCAGCTTAGCGGGGCAGGGGGCGCGAACTGAAGCTTTCTTT. It translates to CASSLAGQGARTEAFF.